The clone carrying this T cell receptor beta chain was detected many times. The antigen remains undetermined. This CDR3 is 15 amino acids long. Germline V gene data show CDR1 as SGHRS and CDR2 as YFSETQ. This specimen comes from a study of identical twins. The donor group consisted entirely of healthy Caucasians. TCRdb reprocessed the 5' RACE reads via MiXCR and lists one record per CDR3 protein. The sample has 1.5 million to 2 million distinct CDR3 sequences; around a third are singletons. Broader study findings: Compared with models, monozygotic twins showed more out-of-frame TCR alpha sharing.

This TCR came from a newborn girl in good health. Sequences were obtained from cord blood. The genes are TRBV5-1 and TRBJ2-1, with 7 bases fitting TRBD2. The DNA end favors TRBJ2-7, so the J call may be wrong. CDR3 sequence (DNA): TGCGCCAGCAGCTTGGGTCTAGCGGAGTACAATGAGCAGTACTTC. It specifies CASSLGLAEYNEQYF.